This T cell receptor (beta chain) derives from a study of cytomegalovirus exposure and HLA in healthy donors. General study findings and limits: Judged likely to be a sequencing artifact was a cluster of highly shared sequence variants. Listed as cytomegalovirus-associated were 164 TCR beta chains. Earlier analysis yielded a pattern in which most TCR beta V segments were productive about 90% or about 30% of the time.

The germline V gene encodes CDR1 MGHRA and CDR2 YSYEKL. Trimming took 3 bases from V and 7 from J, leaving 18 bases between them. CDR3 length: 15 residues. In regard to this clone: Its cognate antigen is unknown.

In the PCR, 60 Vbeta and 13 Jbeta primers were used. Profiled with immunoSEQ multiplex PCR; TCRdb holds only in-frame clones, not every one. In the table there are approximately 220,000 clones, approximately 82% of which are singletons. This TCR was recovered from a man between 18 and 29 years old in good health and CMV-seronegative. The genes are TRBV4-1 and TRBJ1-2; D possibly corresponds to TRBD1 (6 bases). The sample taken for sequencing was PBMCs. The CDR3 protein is CASSHLRGGRGGYTF. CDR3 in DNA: TGCGCCAGCAGCCACCTTAGGGGGGGCCGGGGTGGCTACACCTTC.